This T cell receptor beta chain was sequenced for a study of blood T cells in healthy people across ages. For the second PCR, which ran for about 7 to 11 cycles, a sample-barcoded 5' primer and a J-beta primer mix were used. Researchers report that a template-switch adaptor with 12 random nucleotides tagged each cDNA molecule. Using its own MiXCR run on the 5' RACE reads, TCRdb lists one record per CDR3 protein. The data show about 800,000 distinct CDR3 sequences, with about half seen just once and around a sixth held by the top ten. General study findings and limits: Naive CD4+ cell counts and diversity both ran higher in long-lived than in aged donors. A conclusive naive versus antigen-experienced comparison was prevented by the unsorted PBMCs.

The CDR3 is made up of 13 amino acids. Trimming removed 3 bases at V and 9 bases at J, with 12 bases between. CDR1 and CDR2 (germline): MNHEY, SVGEGT. Russia was home to the donors, healthy Caucasian individuals aged roughly 6 to 100. This clonotype has a handful of counts. What it binds is not known. The TCR comes from a man aged 80 or over in good health. The chain joins TRBV6-2 or TRBV6-3 to TRBJ1-5; unclear D gene. The sample consisted of blood. The CDR3 DNA follows: TGTGCCAGCAGTTATTCCGTAACGGGGCCCCAGCATTTT. Protein product: CASSYSVTGPQHF.